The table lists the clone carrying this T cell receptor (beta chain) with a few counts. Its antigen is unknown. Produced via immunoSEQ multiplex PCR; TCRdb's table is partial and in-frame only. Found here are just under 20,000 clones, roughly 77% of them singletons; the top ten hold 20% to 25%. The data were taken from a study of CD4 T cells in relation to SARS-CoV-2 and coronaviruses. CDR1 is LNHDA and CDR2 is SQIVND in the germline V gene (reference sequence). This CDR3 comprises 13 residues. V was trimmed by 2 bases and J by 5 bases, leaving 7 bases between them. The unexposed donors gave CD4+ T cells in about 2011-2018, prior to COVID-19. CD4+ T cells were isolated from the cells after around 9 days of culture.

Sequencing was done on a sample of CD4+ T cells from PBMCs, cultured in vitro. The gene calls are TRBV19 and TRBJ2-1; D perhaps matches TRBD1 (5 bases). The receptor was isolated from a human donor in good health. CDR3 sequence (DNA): TGTGCCAGTAGTATATCCAGGGACAATGAGCAGTTCTTC. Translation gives CASSISRDNEQFF.